The 21 T cell receptor beta chains below all came from one sample that was sequenced in a study of CD8 T cells in ankylosing spondylitis. From the 5' RACE reads, TCRdb called clonotypes with MiXCR, one entry per CDR3 protein. The repertoire holds under 950,000 distinct CDR3 sequences, with under 20% as singletons. What these receptors recognize is not known. The study's findings and limits: Blood from ankylosing spondylitis patients appeared to carry a characteristic roughly 8-variant TCR beta motif.

Sequencing input: blood, either unsorted or a sorted T cell fraction (not recorded which). All receptors come from a male donor with ankylosing spondylitis.

The CDR3 DNA reads TGTGCCAGCAGCGCTAGCGTACTCCAAGAGACCCAGTACTTC. This codes for CASSASVLQETQYF. This chain connects TRBV28 to TRBJ2-5; D possibly corresponds to TRBD2 (6 bases). Germline V gene lookup returns CDR1 MDHEN and CDR2 SYDVKM. The CDR3 extends over 14 amino acids. V shed 6 bases and J shed 1 base, with 12 bases lying between them.

The chain employs TRBV20-1 and TRBJ2-7; 11 nucleotides align to TRBD2. Looked up from germline, CDR1 is DFQATT and CDR2 is SNEGSKA (reference sequence). After removal of 0 bases from V and 4 bases from J, the junction contained 5 bases not matched to a gene. CDR3 length equals 15 residues. CDR3 in DNA: TGCAGTGCTAGAGATAGAATAGCGGGAGGGTACGAGCAGTACTTC. Its translation is CSARDRIAGGYEQYF.

The J gene is TRBJ1-2, the V gene TRBV24-1; D is undetermined. CDR3 length: 14 amino acids. Germline values: CDR1 KGHDR, CDR2 SFDVKD. V was trimmed by 2 bases and J by 4 bases, leaving 10 bases between them. This chain's CDR3 is CATSDSDIGYGYTF. The CDR3 nucleotides are TGTGCCACCAGTGATTCCGACATCGGCTATGGCTACACCTTC.

This clonotype has just a few counts. The rearrangement uses TRBV5-5 and TRBJ1-5, with TRBD1 matching over 7 bases. The V and J ends lost 4 bases and 5 bases, in that order; junction bases with no gene match: 9. Per the germline V gene, CDR1 is SGHKS and CDR2 is YYEKEE (reference sequence). The CDR3 has 15 amino acids. The CDR3 DNA follows: TGTGCCAGCAGCCCCTGGGGGACAGAGGATCAGCCCCAGCATTTT. Translating it yields CASSPWGTEDQPQHF.

This chain connects TRBV11-2 to TRBJ1-5, with 7 bases lining up with TRBD1. Losses at the gene ends were 5 bases for V and 4 bases for J; bases not matched to a gene: 26. The CDR3 covers 21 residues. CDR1 and CDR2 (germline): SGHAT, FQNNGV. The CDR3 region has the DNA TGTGCCAGCAGCCCTCAACAGGGGCCGGAGCCTACTCCCACCCGTAATCAGCCCCAGCATTTT. Encoded protein: CASSPQQGPEPTPTRNQPQHF.

This rearrangement joins TRBV7-9 to TRBJ2-1; D not certain. V shed 5 bases and J shed 1 base, with 15 bases lying between them. This CDR3 region has 16 residues. Germline CDR1 reads SEHNR; CDR2 reads FQNEAQ (reference sequence). The CDR3 DNA is TGTGCCAGCAGCGCATTCCGTGATGGGTCCTACAATGAGCAGTTCTTC. It encodes CASSAFRDGSYNEQFF.

This chain joins TRBV6-1 and TRBJ2-2; D is unclear. This CDR3 is 14 amino acids long. V lost 1 base, J lost 7 bases, and 10 bases lay in between. Germline V CDR1 and CDR2: MNHNS, SASEGT. Written as DNA, the CDR3 is TGTGCCAGCAGTGAAGTAGGAGTCGGCGGGGAGCTGTTTTTT. This encodes CASSEVGVGGELFF.

This clonotype was counted a few times. The chain couples TRBV27 to TRBJ1-5, with D unclear. This CDR3 is built from 14 residues. The V and J ends lost 4 bases and 2 bases respectively, with 9 bases between them. Germline V gives CDR1 MNHEY, CDR2 SMNVEV (reference sequence). The CDR3 reads CASSSQVGNQPQHF. CDR3 bases: TGTGCCAGCAGTTCCCAGGTGGGCAATCAGCCCCAGCATTTT.

This clonotype turned up a few times. The V call is TRBV2, the J call TRBJ1-6, with a weak D call TRBD1 (5 bases). Germline V gene data show CDR1 as SNHLY and CDR2 as FYNNEI. The CDR3 contains 14 residues. The V end was cut by 7 bases, the J end by 5 bases, with 12 bases between. CDR3 in DNA: TGTGCCAGCAAGTTGGAAGGGGATAATTCACCCCTCCACTTT. This codes for CASKLEGDNSPLHF.

The gene calls are TRBV7-8 and TRBJ2-1; TRBD2 matches at 7 bases. The CDR3 has 15 residues. The germline gives CDR1 SGHVS, CDR2 FQNEAQ. With V trimmed by 1 base and J by 8 bases, 8 bases remained unmatched. This chain's CDR3 is CASSLGAGSWDEQFF. In DNA, the CDR3 is TGTGCCAGCAGCTTAGGAGCGGGGTCTTGGGATGAGCAGTTCTTC.

This rearrangement joins TRBV20-1 to TRBJ1-5, with D uncertain. The V gene's germline CDR1 is DFQATT and CDR2 SNEGSKA (reference sequence). V lost 3 bases to trimming and J lost 8 bases, with 11 bases between them. The CDR3 sequence is 12 residues long. CDR3 bases: TGCAGTGCTAGCCAGGCCTCGGAGCCCCAGCATTTT. This codes for CSASQASEPQHF.

The sample holds many counts of this clonotype. The V gene is TRBV6-1, the J gene TRBJ2-1, with 7 bases that match TRBD2. The V segment lost 5 bases and the J segment 5 bases; nucleotides outside the gene matches: 6. CDR1 MNHNS and CDR2 SASEGT come from the germline V gene. The CDR3 runs to 14 residues. CDR3 sequence reads: CASSPPGLHNEQFF. The DNA of the CDR3 is TGTGCCAGCAGTCCGCCGGGACTACACAATGAGCAGTTCTTC.

The J gene is TRBJ1-1, the V gene TRBV29-1, with TRBD1 as a possible D gene (6 bases). Looked up from germline, CDR1 is SQVTM and CDR2 is ANQGSEA. V was pared by 7 bases and J by 10 bases, with 16 bases between. This CDR3 is 11 amino acids long. The CDR3 loop is CSARDTATAFF. The CDR3 region has the DNA TGCAGCGCCCGGGACACGGCGACAGCTTTCTTT. The variable domain in full, with the rest retrieved from reference TRBV29-1 and TRBJ1-1, is SAVISQKPSRDICQRGTSLTIQCQVDSQVTMMFWYRQQPGQSLTLIATANQGSEATYESGFVIDKFPISRPNLTFSTLTVSNMSPEDSSIYLCSARDTATAFFGQGTRLTVV.

In regard to this clonotype: The germline gene is not matched at one end of the junction; a read error may be the cause. V usage is TRBV10-2 and J usage is TRBJ1-2; 8 bases line up with TRBD1. CDR3 size: 15 residues. Germline V gene sequence: CDR1 WSHSY, CDR2 SAAADI. The CDR3: CACSETGGVNYGYTF. In DNA form, the CDR3 reads TGCGCCTGCAGTGAAACAGGGGGAGTTAACTATGGCTACACCTTC.

This chain connects TRBV20-1 to TRBJ2-5, with 11 positions matching TRBD2. There are 16 residues in the CDR3. Germline CDR1 and CDR2: DFQATT and SNEGSKA (reference sequence). The J segment lost 10 bases and the V segment lost 4 bases, leaving 17 bases of the junction unmatched. Written as DNA, the CDR3 is TGCAGTGCTAAAGCCTTAATAGCGGGGGGGGTATGGGACCAGTACTTC. It codes for CSAKALIAGGVWDQYF.

This chain uses TRBV7-6 with TRBJ1-6; D is possibly TRBD1 (6 bases). Trimming shortened V by 5 bases and J by 7 bases, and 12 bases separated the two germline ends. Germline CDR1 reads SGHVS; CDR2 reads FNYEAQ. This CDR3 is 14 amino acids long. CDR3 bases: TGTGCCAGCAGCCCTGAGGGGGAAAATTCACCCCTCCACTTT. This encodes CASSPEGENSPLHF.

Only a few counts were recorded for this clonotype. The chain has TRBV4-3 and TRBJ1-6, with TRBD1 matching 7 bases. V lost 3 bases, J lost 5 bases, and 4 bases stayed unmatched. Germline V gene sequence: CDR1 LGHNA, CDR2 YSLEER. The CDR3 totals 15 residues. For the CDR3, the DNA is TGCGCCAGCAGCCATTCGGGACAGAATAATTCACCCCTCCACTTT. This codes for CASSHSGQNNSPLHF.

The V and J genes are TRBV21-1 and TRBJ2-7; TRBD2, the D gene given by the table, was not confirmed from the DNA. TRBV21-1 is described as a pseudogene. The CDR3 has 13 residues. Here the CDR3 DNA reads TGTGCCAGCAGCAACGGGGGGGAAGGAGAGCAGTACTTC. This encodes CASSNGGEGEQYF.

The chain uses TRBV5-1 and TRBJ1-1, with TRBD1 matching 11 bases. CDR3 length: 14 amino acids. V was pared by 5 bases and J by 8 bases, with 8 bases of the junction left unmatched. Germline V gene sequence: CDR1 SGHRS, CDR2 YFSETQ. The CDR3 here is CASRSGTGGKEAFF. CDR3 DNA: TGCGCCAGCAGATCCGGGACAGGGGGTAAGGAAGCTTTCTTT. Together with reference TRBV5-1 and TRBJ1-1, the CDR3 gives the full variable domain: KAGVTQTPRYLIKTRGQQVTLSCSPISGHRSVSWYQQTPGQGLQFLFEYFSETQRNKGNFPGRFSGRQFSNSRSEMNVSTLELGDSALYLCASRSGTGGKEAFFGQGTRLTVV.

The chain couples TRBV12-3 or TRBV12-4 to TRBJ2-7, with D perhaps matching TRBD2 (5 bases). This CDR3 comprises 16 residues. Trimming pared 6 bases from V and 0 bases from J, leaving 18 bases between. In DNA form, the CDR3 reads TGTGCCAGCAGCCAAAAGTTGCGGGCGAGCTCCTACGAGCAGTACTTC. Amino acids: CASSQKLRASSYEQYF.

This clonotype was detected ten times or more. The rearrangement uses TRBV25-1 and TRBJ1-2, with D perhaps matching TRBD1 (6 bases). This CDR3 has 12 amino acids. V was pared by 4 bases and J by 4 bases, with 7 bases between. The germline V gene has CDR1 MGHDK and CDR2 SYGVNS. The CDR3 bases are TGTGCCAGCAGTGCAGGGGTCTATGGCTACACCTTC. Translation: CASSAGVYGYTF.